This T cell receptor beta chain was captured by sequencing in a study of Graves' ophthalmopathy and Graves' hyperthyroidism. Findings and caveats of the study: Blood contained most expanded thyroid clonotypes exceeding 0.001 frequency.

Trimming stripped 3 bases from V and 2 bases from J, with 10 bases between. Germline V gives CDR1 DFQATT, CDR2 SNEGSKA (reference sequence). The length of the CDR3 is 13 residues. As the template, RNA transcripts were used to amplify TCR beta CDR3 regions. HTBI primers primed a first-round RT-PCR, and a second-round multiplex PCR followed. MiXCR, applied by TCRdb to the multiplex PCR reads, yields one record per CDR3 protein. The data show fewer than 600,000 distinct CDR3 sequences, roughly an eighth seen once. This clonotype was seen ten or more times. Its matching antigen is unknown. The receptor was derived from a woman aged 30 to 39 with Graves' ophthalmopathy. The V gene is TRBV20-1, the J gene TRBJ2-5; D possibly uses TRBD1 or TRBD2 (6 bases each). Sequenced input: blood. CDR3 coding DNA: TGCAGTGCTAGGCGGGGACAACAAGAGACCCAGTACTTC. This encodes CSARRGQQETQYF.